The 31 T cell receptor beta chains reported below all come from one sample, sequenced in a study of siplizumab effects on memory and regulatory T cells. The method was immunoSEQ multiplex PCR; TCRdb's version includes in-frame clones alone and lacks a portion of them. The sample contains around 58,000 clones, around four fifths of which appear only once. Sequences were obtained from memory CD4+ T cells sorted from blood. These TCRs come from a human donor in good health.

The rearrangement uses TRBV10-3 and TRBJ2-2; 12 positions agree with TRBD2. Trimming took 3 bases from V and 6 from J; bases not matched to a gene: 11. The CDR3 is 18 residues long. From germline, CDR1 is ENHRY and CDR2 SYGVKD. The CDR3 region has the DNA TGTGCCATCAGTGATTGGACTAGCGGGAACGGGAAGGCCGGGGAGCTGTTTTTT. Residues: CAISDWTSGNGKAGELFF.

The chain is built from TRBV18 and TRBJ2-7; 10 nucleotides align to TRBD1. This CDR3 comprises 16 residues. V trimming: 0 bases; J trimming: 6 bases; junction bases outside the gene matches: 8. Germline-derived CDR1 and CDR2 are KGHSH and LQKENI. DNA for the CDR3: TGTGCCAGCTCACCACCGGGGACAGGGGTCCTACTCGAGCAGTACTTC. This translates into CASSPPGTGVLLEQYF. The variable domain in full, with the rest retrieved from reference TRBV18 and TRBJ2-7, is NAGVMQNPRHLVRRRGQEARLRCSPMKGHSHVYWYRQLPEEGLKFMVYLQKENIIDESGMPKERFSAEFPKEGPSILRIQQVVRGDSAAYFCASSPPGTGVLLEQYFGPGTRLTVT.

The CDR3 loop is CASSLGTGTNSPLHF. CDR3 nucleotides: TGTGCCAGCAGCTTAGGCACAGGGACTAATTCACCCCTCCACTTT. The rearrangement uses TRBV7-2 and TRBJ1-6, with D maybe TRBD1 (6 bases). Germline loops: CDR1 SGHTA, CDR2 FQGNSA. The V end was cut by 1 base, the J end by 6 bases, with 10 bases between. This CDR3 region has 15 residues.

The chain links TRBV11-2 to TRBJ2-3, with TRBD2 matching over 7 bases. CDR3 length: 17 amino acids. V was pared by 1 base and J by 0 bases, with 7 bases of the junction left unmatched. Germline CDR1 SGHAT, CDR2 FQNNGV. Here the CDR3 reads CASSLVHTSASTDTQYF. The CDR3 DNA is TGTGCCAGCAGCTTAGTGCACACTAGCGCCAGCACAGATACGCAGTATTTT.

J is TRBJ1-2 and V is TRBV7-2; 7 bases match TRBD1. The CDR3 has 13 amino acids. J lost 7 bases, V lost 4 bases, and 6 bases had no gene match. From germline, CDR1 is SGHTA and CDR2 FQGNSA. In DNA, the CDR3 is TGTGCCAGCAGCTATAGGGGGCAAACTGGCTACACCTTC. This encodes CASSYRGQTGYTF.

V is TRBV6-6 and J is TRBJ2-1, with TRBD1 matching 7 bases. V trimming: 6 bases; J trimming: 7 bases; junction bases outside the gene matches: 6. The germline V gene has CDR1 MNHNY and CDR2 SVGAGI (reference sequence). The CDR3 spans 13 residues. The CDR3 protein is CASSYRGWNEQFF. CDR3 coding DNA: TGTGCCAGCAGCTACAGGGGTTGGAATGAGCAGTTCTTC.

V and J are TRBV5-6 and TRBJ2-6, with a tentative D call TRBD1 (7 bases). From germline, CDR1 is SGHDT and CDR2 YYEEEE. Deletions cut 5 bases from V and 4 bases from J, with 22 bases between. The CDR3 is 18 residues long. The CDR3 region has the DNA TGTGCCAGCAGTTCCGACAGGGAGGTTTGGGGCGGGGCCAACGTCCTGACTTTC. This sequence encodes CASSSDREVWGGANVLTF.

There are a few counts of this clone. The genes are TRBV18 and TRBJ1-1; D ambiguous. V was shortened by 1 base and J by 3 bases, with 9 bases between the two germline ends. This CDR3 spans 14 amino acids. Germline V gene data show CDR1 as KGHSH and CDR2 as LQKENI. The CDR3, as DNA: TGTGCCAGCTCACCACGGGGTCTTGACACTGAAGCTTTCTTT. Its protein product is CASSPRGLDTEAFF.

For the CDR3, the DNA is TGTGCCAGCAGCAATGGACAGTTAGGCGCTGGAAACACCATATATTTT. It specifies CASSNGQLGAGNTIYF. The chain uses TRBV7-7 and TRBJ1-3; D possibly corresponds to TRBD1 (6 bases). From germline, CDR1 is SSHAT and CDR2 FNYEAQ (reference sequence). Trimming removed 5 bases from V and 2 bases from J, with 16 bases in between. CDR3 size: 16 residues.

This chain uses TRBV19 with TRBJ2-7, with 8 bases aligning to TRBD1. In germline, CDR1 is LNHDA, CDR2 SQIVND (reference sequence). This CDR3 is built from 13 residues. J was trimmed by 2 bases and V by 4 bases; bases with no gene match: 1. CDR3 sequence (DNA): TGTGCCAGTAGTACGGACAGGGCCTACGAGCAGTACTTC. This translates into CASSTDRAYEQYF.

The rearrangement uses TRBV12-5 and TRBJ2-2; perhaps TRBD1 as D (6 bases). The germline V gene encodes CDR1 LGHNT and CDR2 FRNRAP. This CDR3 is built from 12 residues. V lost 10 bases to trimming and J lost 5 bases, with 11 bases between them. The CDR3 spells CATRTGTGELFF. The CDR3 region has the DNA TGTGCTACCCGAACAGGGACCGGGGAGCTGTTTTTT.

This chain links TRBV5-1 with TRBJ2-2; TRBD1 is a possible D gene (7 bases). The germline V and J ends were trimmed by 4 bases and 7 bases, with 14 bases remaining between them. This CDR3 region has 14 residues. CDR1 and CDR2 (germline): SGHRS, YFSETQ. CDR3 region: CASSPGQEGGELFF. In nucleotides, the CDR3 is TGCGCCAGCAGCCCAGGACAGGAGGGCGGGGAGCTGTTTTTT.

The chain carries TRBV18 and TRBJ1-2; 10 bases are shared with TRBD1. The CDR3 length is 14 residues. Unmatched junction bases numbered 1, after V lost 6 bases and J lost 0 bases. Germline CDR1 KGHSH, CDR2 LQKENI. The CDR3 nucleotides are TGTGCCAGCTCGGACAGGGGGGCTAACTATGGCTACACCTTC. Translating gives CASSDRGANYGYTF.

The chain couples TRBV20-1 to TRBJ1-1; D gene unclear. The V end lost 6 bases, the J end lost 5 bases, and 7 bases lay between the germline ends. Per germline, CDR1 DFQATT and CDR2 SNEGSKA (reference sequence). The CDR3 runs 10 residues. CDR3 in amino acids: CSATTTEAFF. CDR3 bases: TGCAGTGCGACGACGACTGAAGCTTTCTTT.

The chain uses TRBV29-1 and TRBJ2-7; 11 bases map to TRBD1. The CDR3 totals 14 residues. V trimming: 3 bases; J trimming: 0 bases; junction bases outside the gene matches: 1. Germline CDR1 and CDR2: SQVTM and ANQGSEA. The CDR3 sequence is CSVDGTGGSYEQYF. The CDR3 nucleotides are TGCAGCGTTGATGGGACAGGGGGCTCCTACGAGCAGTACTTC.

V gene TRBV6-1 combines with J gene TRBJ2-1; 8 bases agree with TRBD1. Germline CDR1 is MNHNS and CDR2 is SASEGT. V dropped 3 bases and J dropped 6; count of bases not matched to a gene: 7. The CDR3 is made up of 15 amino acids. DNA for the CDR3: TGTGCCAGCAGTGACCGGACAGGGTCGGGCAATGAGCAGTTCTTC. Protein: CASSDRTGSGNEQFF.

This rearrangement joins TRBV15 to TRBJ1-5; D perhaps matches TRBD1 (6 bases). V lost 5 bases and J lost 7, with 15 bases in between. Looked up from germline, CDR1 is LNHNV and CDR2 is YYDKDF (reference sequence). The CDR3 has 14 residues. The CDR3 bases are TGTGCCACCAGCGGAACAGGGAGATGGCAGCCCCAGCATTTT. It specifies CATSGTGRWQPQHF.

In its sample, this clone was seen a few times. The rearrangement uses TRBV9 and TRBJ2-1; D ambiguous. Looked up from germline, CDR1 is SGDLS and CDR2 is YYNGEE. The CDR3 is 16 amino acids. Trimming stripped 1 base from V and 7 bases from J, with 18 bases between. The CDR3 loop reads CASSVSPASSGNEQFF. The CDR3 nucleotides are TGTGCCAGCAGCGTAAGTCCCGCAAGCTCTGGGAATGAGCAGTTCTTC.

This clone was observed a few times. This chain uses TRBV14 with TRBJ1-1; D is unresolved. The CDR3 is 16 amino acids. V was clipped by 4 bases and J by 4 bases, with 19 bases between them. Germline loops: CDR1 SGHDN, CDR2 FVKESK. This CDR3 reads CASSPEWWRGVTEAFF. The CDR3 nucleotides read TGTGCCAGCAGCCCGGAGTGGTGGCGGGGAGTCACTGAAGCTTTCTTT.

J is TRBJ1-2 and V is TRBV4-1; possible D gene TRBD1, 5 bases. V was clipped by 3 bases and J by 4 bases, with 21 bases between them. The V gene's germline CDR1 is MGHRA and CDR2 YSYEKL. This CDR3 has 17 amino acids. CDR3 nucleotides: TGCGCCAGCAGCCAGGGCCGGGACCGGGGATACTTCTATGGCTACACCTTC. Its protein is CASSQGRDRGYFYGYTF.

The chain is built from TRBV9 and TRBJ1-5; a weak D match, TRBD1 (5 bases). The V and J ends lost 2 bases and 6 bases respectively, with 9 bases between them. The CDR3 length is 13 residues. From germline, CDR1 is SGDLS and CDR2 YYNGEE. This CDR3 reads CASSVGGTQPQHF. CDR3 nucleotides: TGTGCCAGCAGCGTGGGGGGGACTCAGCCCCAGCATTTT.

V is TRBV5-1 and J is TRBJ1-2; 10 positions match TRBD1. V dropped 4 bases and J dropped 10; count of bases not matched to a gene: 13. CDR1 and CDR2 from the germline V gene are SGHRS and YFSETQ. The CDR3 has 15 residues. The CDR3 loop reads CASSPVTGTGAAYTF. The CDR3 DNA follows: TGCGCCAGCAGCCCCGTTACCGGGACAGGGGCTGCCTACACCTTC.

The V gene is TRBV28, the J gene TRBJ1-2; the D is unclear. Germline V gene sequence: CDR1 MDHEN, CDR2 SYDVKM. Trimming took 4 bases from V and 5 from J, leaving 14 bases between them. The CDR3 is 14 amino acids. CDR3 sequence reads: CASSSLHGVYGYTF. Here the CDR3 DNA reads TGTGCCAGCAGTTCCCTGCACGGAGTTTATGGCTACACCTTC.

The V gene is TRBV11-2, the J gene TRBJ1-2; a weak D match, TRBD1 (5 bases). This CDR3 is 11 amino acids long. Germline lookup yields CDR1 SGHAT and CDR2 FQNNGV. V dropped 10 bases and J dropped 6 bases, with 12 bases sitting between them. CDR3 bases: TGTGCCATCAGGGATGTGGATGGCTACACCTTC. Translated, it gives CAIRDVDGYTF.

V is TRBV5-1 and J is TRBJ2-7; 10 bases line up with TRBD1. Germline V CDR1 and CDR2: SGHRS, YFSETQ. This CDR3 has 15 residues. J lost 2 bases, V lost 1 base, and 3 bases had no gene match. This CDR3 is CASSLRTGGPYEQYF. The DNA of the CDR3 is TGCGCCAGCAGCTTGAGGACAGGGGGGCCCTACGAGCAGTACTTC.

The V gene is TRBV7-6, the J gene TRBJ2-1; D perhaps matches TRBD2 (5 bases). Trimming left V 1 base short and J 10 bases short, with 11 bases between. Germline CDR1 is SGHVS and CDR2 is FNYEAQ. CDR3 length: 13 amino acids. The CDR3 is CASSLDKTGEQFF. The CDR3 coding sequence is TGTGCCAGCAGCTTAGATAAAACGGGGGAGCAGTTCTTC.

This chain uses TRBV5-1 with TRBJ1-2; 8 bases align to TRBD1. CDR1 is SGHRS, CDR2 YFSETQ, per germline. The CDR3 totals 15 residues. J gave up 5 bases and V 0 bases, and 6 bases lay outside the gene matches. The CDR3 loop reads CASSLAGQGTYGYTF. The DNA for the CDR3 is TGCGCCAGCAGCTTGGCTGGACAGGGTACATATGGCTACACCTTC. Supplemented by reference TRBV5-1 and TRBJ1-2, the full variable domain reads KAGVTQTPRYLIKTRGQQVTLSCSPISGHRSVSWYQQTPGQGLQFLFEYFSETQRNKGNFPGRFSGRQFSNSRSEMNVSTLELGDSALYLCASSLAGQGTYGYTFGSGTRLTVV.

The rearrangement joins TRBV19 to TRBJ1-6; D is undetermined. V was cut by 2 bases and J by 6 bases, with 11 bases left in between. Looked up from germline, CDR1 is LNHDA and CDR2 is SQIVND (reference sequence). This CDR3 has 15 amino acids. CDR3 DNA: TGTGCCAGTAGTATAAATGGGCATCTTAATTCACCCCTCCACTTT. Translation: CASSINGHLNSPLHF.

The genes are TRBV7-8 and TRBJ1-1; D remains ambiguous. V lost 2 bases and J lost 3, with 7 bases in between. Per the germline V gene, CDR1 is SGHVS and CDR2 is FQNEAQ. The CDR3 is 13 residues long. CDR3 sequence (DNA): TGTGCCAGCAGCTTAACTCGCTACACTGAAGCTTTCTTT. Residues: CASSLTRYTEAFF.

The chain has TRBV6-1 and TRBJ2-7; 9 nucleotides line up with TRBD2. J gave up 3 bases and V 1 base, and 4 bases lay outside the gene matches. The CDR3 contains 15 residues. The V gene's germline CDR1 is MNHNS and CDR2 SASEGT. CDR3 DNA: TGTGCCAGCAGTGAAGTAGCGGGAGTGATCTACGAGCAGTACTTC. Translation gives CASSEVAGVIYEQYF.

The V gene is TRBV19, the J gene TRBJ2-2, with unresolved D. Trimming removed 2 bases from V and 6 bases from J, with 10 bases in between. The CDR3 consists of 14 residues. Germline V gives CDR1 LNHDA, CDR2 SQIVND (reference sequence). The chain's CDR3 is CASSIRHPAGELFF. Here the CDR3 DNA reads TGTGCCAGTAGTATACGACACCCTGCCGGGGAGCTGTTTTTT.